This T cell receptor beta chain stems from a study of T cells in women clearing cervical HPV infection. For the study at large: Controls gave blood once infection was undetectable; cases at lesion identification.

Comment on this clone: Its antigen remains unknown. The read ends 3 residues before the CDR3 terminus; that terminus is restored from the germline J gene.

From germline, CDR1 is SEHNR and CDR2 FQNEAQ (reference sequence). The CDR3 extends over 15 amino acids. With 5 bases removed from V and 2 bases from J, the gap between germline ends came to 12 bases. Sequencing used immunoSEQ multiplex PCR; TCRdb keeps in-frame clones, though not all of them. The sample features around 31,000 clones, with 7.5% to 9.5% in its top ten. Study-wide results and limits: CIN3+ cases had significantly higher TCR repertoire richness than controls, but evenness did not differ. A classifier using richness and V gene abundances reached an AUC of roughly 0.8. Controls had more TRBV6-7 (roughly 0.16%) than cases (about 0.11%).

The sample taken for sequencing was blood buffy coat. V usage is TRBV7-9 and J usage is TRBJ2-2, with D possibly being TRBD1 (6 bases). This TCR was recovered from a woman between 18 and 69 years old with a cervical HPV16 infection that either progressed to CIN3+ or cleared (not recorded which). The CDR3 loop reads CASSLWDINTGELFF. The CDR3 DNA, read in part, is TGTGCCAGCAGCCTCTGGGACATTAACACCGGGGAG. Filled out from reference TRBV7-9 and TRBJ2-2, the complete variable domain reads DTGVSQNPRHKITKRGQNVTFRCDPISEHNRLYWYRQTLGQGPEFLTYFQNEAQLEKSRLLSDRFSAERPKGSFSTLEIQRTEQGDSAMYLCASSLWDINTGELFFGEGSRLTVL.